This record covers a single TCR beta chain. The sample belongs to a study of shared clonotypes between healthy human individuals. CDR1 WNHNN and CDR2 SYGVQD come from the germline V gene (reference sequence). This CDR3 has 15 amino acids. The V and J ends lost 3 bases and 2 bases, in that order; junction bases with no gene match: 5. Profiling relied on immunoSEQ multiplex PCR, and the TCRdb table lists in-frame clones only, not all of them. The table has millions of clones, roughly 92% seen once. Each donor was a Caucasian adult residing in Nashville, Tennessee. Sequenced: naive CD4+ T cells sorted from blood. Subset in this sample: CD45RA+ positively selected. This chain connects TRBV10-1 to TRBJ2-3; 7 positions match TRBD2. This TCR was recovered from a man younger than 35 in good health. The chain's CDR3 is CASSDQRGNTDTQYF. The CDR3 DNA is TGCGCCAGCAGTGACCAGCGGGGTAACACAGATACGCAGTATTTT.